The rows below give T cell receptor beta chains drawn from one sample of a study of OX40 agonist ivuxolimab in advanced cancers. TCRdb keeps only in-frame clones here, not all; method: immunoSEQ multiplex PCR. The table has some 80,000 clones, around 94% seen once. The sequencing used CD4+ or CD8+ T cells sorted from blood, collected in a trial of the OX40 agonist ivuxolimab. These receptors all stem from an adult with an advanced solid tumor such as melanoma, head and neck, liver or kidney cancer. Both conserved end residues are part of each CDR3. The order of the fields is V gene, D gene, clone size, J gene, CDR3 protein, CDR3 DNA. The D gene is left open where the match is weak. Some rows mark clone size as missing; the rest say once, few, many or name a class of expanded clone.

TRBV9	TRBD1	-	TRBJ2-3	CASSVEWGQGTDTQYF	TGTGCCAGCAGCGTAGAGTGGGGACAGGGCACAGATACGCAGTATTTT
TRBV9	TRBD2	once	TRBJ2-5	CASSVGVGSGIQETQYF	TGTGCCAGCAGCGTAGGTGTAGGGAGCGGGATTCAAGAGACCCAGTACTTC
TRBV7-6	-	-	TRBJ2-7	CASSLGTTVYEQYF	TGTGCCAGCAGCTTAGGGACTACTGTCTACGAGCAGTACTTC
TRBV2	TRBD2	-	TRBJ2-1	CATKQGAVAGGFYNEQFF	TGTGCCACCAAGCAAGGTGCAGTAGCGGGAGGGTTCTACAATGAGCAGTTCTTC
TRBV7-2	-	-	TRBJ1-1	CASTLRGRGTVNTEAFF	TGTGCCAGCACCCTACGGGGGAGGGGGACCGTGAACACTGAAGCTTTCTTT
TRBV19	TRBD2	-	TRBJ2-3	CASSIGAGLTATQYF	TGTGCCAGTAGTATAGGAGCGGGACTTACGGCGACGCAGTATTTT
TRBV14	-	-	TRBJ2-3	CASSQRPDTQYF	TGTGCCAGCAGCCAACGACCAGATACGCAGTATTTT
TRBV18	TRBD2	-	TRBJ2-5	CASSPSAGGQTQYF	TGTGCCAGCTCACCTTCGGCGGGAGGACAGACCCAGTACTTC
TRBV25-1	-	-	TRBJ2-3	CASSNGAVDTQYF	TGTGCCAGCAGTAATGGGGCAGTAGATACGCAGTATTTT
TRBV4-1	TRBD1	-	TRBJ2-5	CASSQVPLGRGQGIAKTQYF	TGCGCCAGCAGCCAAGTGCCCCTGGGCCGGGGACAGGGAATCGCGAAGACCCAGTACTTC
TRBV7-3	-	-	TRBJ2-1	CASSSLIRDPYNEQFF	TGTGCCAGCAGCTCACTGATCCGGGACCCATACAATGAGCAGTTCTTC
TRBV11-3	-	-	TRBJ2-1	CASLGRYNEQFF	TGTGCCAGTCTAGGCAGATACAATGAGCAGTTCTTC
TRBV5-1	TRBD1	-	TRBJ1-4	CASSPGTGYEKLFF	TGCGCCAGCAGCCCCGGGACAGGTTATGAAAAACTGTTTTTT
TRBV7-2	-	-	TRBJ2-3	CASSLEDTQYF	TGTGCCAGCAGCTTGGAGGATACGCAGTATTTT
TRBV5-4	-	-	TRBJ2-5	CASSLGTLGAETQYF	TGTGCCAGCAGCTTGGGTACATTAGGTGCGGAGACCCAGTACTTC
TRBV5-6	-	-	TRBJ2-2	CASSLWGHQLPGELFF	TGTGCCAGCAGCTTATGGGGACATCAGCTCCCCGGGGAGCTGTTTTTT
TRBV5-6	-	once	TRBJ1-5	CASSLTRDPPGEPQHF	TGTGCCAGCAGCTTAACCCGGGACCCTCCCGGGGAGCCCCAGCATTTT
TRBV28	-	-	TRBJ2-1	CASSFVSSNEQFF	TGTGCCAGCAGTTTTGTCTCGAGCAATGAGCAGTTCTTC
TRBV11-2	-	-	TRBJ2-1	CASSLTGNEQFF	TGTGCCAGCAGCCTGACGGGGAATGAGCAGTTCTTC
TRBV19	-	-	TRBJ2-3	CASSIPSTDTQYF	TGTGCCAGTAGTATACCCTCCACAGATACGCAGTATTTT
TRBV9	TRBD1	few	TRBJ1-4	CASSGRTGGSEKLFF	TGTGCCAGCAGCGGAAGGACAGGGGGCAGTGAAAAACTGTTTTTT
TRBV11-2	-	few	TRBJ2-3	CACARRRTDTQYF	TGTGCCTGCGCCCGACGTCGCACAGATACGCAGTATTTT
TRBV6-6	TRBD1	-	TRBJ1-2	CASRRQGNRGYTF	TGTGCCAGCAGGCGACAGGGGAATCGTGGCTACACCTTC
TRBV10-2	-	once	TRBJ2-7	CASSESYEQYF	TGCGCCAGCAGTGAGTCGTACGAGCAGTACTTC
TRBV28	TRBD2	-	TRBJ2-7	CASSPGGISYEQYF	TGTGCCAGCAGTCCCGGGGGGATCTCCTACGAGCAGTACTTC
TRBV4-3	-	-	TRBJ1-1	CASSPTGRGNTEAFF	TGCGCCAGCAGCCCCACAGGGAGGGGGAACACTGAAGCTTTCTTT
TRBV2	-	-	TRBJ2-2	CASRRRENTGELFF	TGTGCCAGCCGACGGCGGGAGAACACCGGGGAGCTGTTTTTT
TRBV7-2	-	few	TRBJ1-1	CASSWGGLNTEAFF	TGTGCCAGCAGCTGGGGGGGGCTAAACACTGAAGCTTTCTTT
TRBV19	TRBD1	-	TRBJ2-3	CASTSPRDRGADTQYF	TGTGCCAGTACCTCACCCCGGGACAGAGGCGCAGATACGCAGTATTTT
TRBV9	TRBD1	-	TRBJ2-3	CASSVDGWGQWTDTQYF	TGTGCCAGCAGCGTAGACGGTTGGGGACAGTGGACAGATACGCAGTATTTT